The rows below give T cell receptor beta chains drawn from one sample of a study of T cells in localized non-small cell lung cancer. Assay used: immunoSEQ multiplex PCR; TCRdb lists only in-frame clones, some missing. The sample lists 3,400 or so clones, 15% to 20% seen once, with roughly 9.8% in the top ten. This specimen was lung tumor tissue, taken before any cancer treatment. These receptors all stem from a woman aged 35 to 75 with stage III squamous cell lung carcinoma. Both conserved end residues are part of each CDR3. A D gene is named only where the DNA matches it firmly. Only some rows state a clone size, as once, few, many or a class for expanded clones.

d_call: TRBD1
j_call: TRBJ1-1
clone_size: few
v_call: TRBV6-8
cdr3_aa: CAIKGTGTEAFF
cdr3_nt: TGTGCCATCAAGGGGACAGGGACTGAAGCTTTCTTT

d_call: -
j_call: TRBJ2-7
clone_size: -
v_call: TRBV14
cdr3_aa: CASSQEGRKQYF
cdr3_nt: TGTGCCAGCAGCCAAGAAGGGCGGAAGCAGTACTTC

d_call: -
j_call: TRBJ2-2
clone_size: -
v_call: TRBV11-3
cdr3_aa: CASSVTGTQNTGELFF
cdr3_nt: TGTGCCAGCAGCGTGACCGGGACGCAGAACACCGGGGAGCTGTTTTTT

d_call: TRBD1
j_call: TRBJ2-7
clone_size: medium-sized
v_call: TRBV6-8
cdr3_aa: CASSPLPDRDSYEQYF
cdr3_nt: TGTGCCAGCAGTCCGCTCCCGGACAGGGACTCCTACGAGCAGTACTTC

d_call: -
j_call: TRBJ2-7
clone_size: few
v_call: TRBV4-1
cdr3_aa: CASSQERGGPYYEQYF
cdr3_nt: TGCGCCAGCAGCCAAGAACGAGGAGGCCCTTACTACGAGCAGTACTTC

d_call: -
j_call: TRBJ1-4
clone_size: -
v_call: TRBV15
cdr3_aa: CATSRDLPRGNFEEKLFF
cdr3_nt: TGTGCCACCAGCAGAGATCTTCCCCGTGGGAACTTTGAGGAAAAACTGTTTTTT

d_call: -
j_call: TRBJ2-2
clone_size: few
v_call: TRBV9
cdr3_aa: CASSRTNTGELFF
cdr3_nt: TGTGCCAGCAGCCGCACTAACACCGGGGAGCTGTTTTTT

d_call: -
j_call: TRBJ1-4
clone_size: -
v_call: TRBV5-1
cdr3_aa: CASSLGDLSATNEKLFF
cdr3_nt: TGCGCCAGCAGCTTGGGAGACCTAAGCGCAACTAATGAAAAACTGTTTTTT

d_call: -
j_call: TRBJ1-2
clone_size: medium-sized
v_call: TRBV6-8
cdr3_aa: CAIPRDISNYGYTF
cdr3_nt: TGTGCCATCCCCCGGGACATATCTAACTATGGCTACACCTTC

d_call: TRBD2
j_call: TRBJ2-1
clone_size: few
v_call: TRBV9
cdr3_aa: CASSASASGTLPNRDNEQFF
cdr3_nt: TGTGCCAGCAGCGCGTCCGCTAGCGGGACCCTCCCTAACAGGGACAATGAGCAGTTCTTC

d_call: TRBD1
j_call: TRBJ1-2
clone_size: few
v_call: TRBV9
cdr3_aa: CASSVTTGGGYTF
cdr3_nt: TGTGCCAGCAGCGTCACAACAGGGGGTGGCTACACCTTC

d_call: -
j_call: TRBJ2-7
clone_size: -
v_call: TRBV11-3
cdr3_aa: CASSLHGGTYEQYF
cdr3_nt: TGTGCCAGCAGCCTACACGGGGGAACCTACGAGCAGTACTTC

d_call: -
j_call: TRBJ2-1
clone_size: medium-sized
v_call: TRBV11-3
cdr3_aa: CASSPSRSSYNEQFF
cdr3_nt: TGTGCCAGCAGCCCCTCCAGGAGCTCCTACAATGAGCAGTTCTTC

d_call: -
j_call: TRBJ2-3
clone_size: -
v_call: TRBV11-3
cdr3_aa: CASSQLAILITDTQYF
cdr3_nt: TGTGCCAGCAGCCAACTAGCCATTTTGATCACAGATACGCAGTATTTT

d_call: TRBD1
j_call: TRBJ1-3
clone_size: -
v_call: TRBV5-1
cdr3_aa: CASSPGDSGENTIYF
cdr3_nt: TGCGCCAGCAGCCCGGGGGACAGCGGAGAAAACACCATATATTTT

d_call: -
j_call: TRBJ1-1
clone_size: few
v_call: TRBV19
cdr3_aa: CASSTRLGTEAFF
cdr3_nt: TGTGCCAGTAGTACAAGGTTGGGCACTGAAGCTTTCTTT

d_call: -
j_call: TRBJ1-2
clone_size: few
v_call: TRBV10-3
cdr3_aa: CAISEKTNYGYTF
cdr3_nt: TGTGCCATCAGTGAGAAAACTAACTATGGCTACACCTTC

d_call: TRBD1
j_call: TRBJ1-2
clone_size: few
v_call: TRBV12-5
cdr3_aa: CASTRTGYYGYTF
cdr3_nt: TGTGCCAGCACCCGGACAGGGTACTATGGCTACACCTTC

d_call: -
j_call: TRBJ2-3
clone_size: many
v_call: TRBV6-8
cdr3_aa: CASSDGPVGPDTQYF
cdr3_nt: TGTGCCAGCAGTGACGGGCCGGTCGGGCCAGATACGCAGTATTTT

d_call: -
j_call: TRBJ2-1
clone_size: -
v_call: TRBV19
cdr3_aa: CASSIQGGRYNEQFF
cdr3_nt: TGTGCCAGTAGTATACAGGGGGGAAGGTACAATGAGCAGTTCTTC

d_call: TRBD1
j_call: TRBJ1-2
clone_size: -
v_call: TRBV11-3
cdr3_aa: CASSLGQGAYYGYTF
cdr3_nt: TGTGCCAGCAGCTTGGGGCAGGGGGCGTACTATGGCTACACCTTC

d_call: -
j_call: TRBJ1-1
clone_size: few
v_call: TRBV12-5
cdr3_aa: CAIQLLGNTEAFF
cdr3_nt: TGTGCCATTCAACTCTTGGGGAACACTGAAGCTTTCTTT

d_call: -
j_call: TRBJ1-1
clone_size: few
v_call: TRBV30
cdr3_aa: CAWSGVRVNTEAFF
cdr3_nt: TGTGCCTGGAGTGGGGTGAGGGTGAACACTGAAGCTTTCTTT

d_call: TRBD2
j_call: TRBJ2-2
clone_size: -
v_call: TRBV14
cdr3_aa: CASSHLAQTSGNTGELFF
cdr3_nt: TGTGCCAGCAGCCACCTTGCCCAGACTAGCGGGAACACCGGGGAGCTGTTTTTT

d_call: -
j_call: TRBJ2-3
clone_size: once
v_call: TRBV18
cdr3_aa: CASSPPGLAYTDTQYF
cdr3_nt: TGTGCCAGCTCACCACCGGGCCTAGCTTACACAGATACGCAGTATTTT

d_call: TRBD1
j_call: TRBJ1-2
clone_size: -
v_call: TRBV30
cdr3_aa: CAWRDRGRSYGYTF
cdr3_nt: TGTGCCTGGAGGGACAGGGGGCGCTCCTATGGCTACACCTTC

d_call: TRBD1
j_call: TRBJ2-3
clone_size: -
v_call: TRBV11-3
cdr3_aa: CASSLGVGQRTDTQYF
cdr3_nt: TGTGCCAGCAGCTTAGGGGTGGGACAGCGCACAGATACGCAGTATTTT

d_call: -
j_call: TRBJ1-5
clone_size: medium-sized
v_call: TRBV6-8
cdr3_aa: CASSDQHLSNQPQHF
cdr3_nt: TGTGCCAGCAGTGACCAACACCTTTCCAATCAGCCCCAGCATTTT

d_call: TRBD1
j_call: TRBJ1-2
clone_size: -
v_call: TRBV6-8
cdr3_aa: CASRTTDRVMLFGYTF
cdr3_nt: TGTGCCAGCAGAACTACAGACAGGGTGATGTTGTTCGGCTACACCTTC

d_call: -
j_call: TRBJ2-5
clone_size: few
v_call: TRBV11-3
cdr3_aa: CASSLSRGGETQYF
cdr3_nt: TGTGCCAGCAGCTTATCCAGAGGGGGAGAGACCCAGTACTTC

d_call: TRBD1
j_call: TRBJ2-2
clone_size: -
v_call: TRBV11-3
cdr3_aa: CASSLTGTVLNTGELFF
cdr3_nt: TGTGCTAGCAGCTTAACCGGGACAGTCTTAAACACCGGGGAGCTGTTTTTT

d_call: TRBD2
j_call: TRBJ2-3
clone_size: few
v_call: TRBV4-1
cdr3_aa: CASSQESRLAGTDTQYF
cdr3_nt: TGCGCCAGCAGCCAAGAATCGCGACTAGCGGGCACAGATACGCAGTATTTT

d_call: TRBD1
j_call: TRBJ2-4
clone_size: many
v_call: TRBV11-3
cdr3_aa: CASSLPGTGSFIQYF
cdr3_nt: TGTGCCAGCAGCTTACCCGGGACAGGGAGTTTTATTCAGTACTTC

d_call: -
j_call: TRBJ2-3
clone_size: few
v_call: TRBV6-8
cdr3_aa: CASRIAASTDTQYF
cdr3_nt: TGTGCCAGCAGAATAGCGGCGAGCACAGATACGCAGTATTTT

d_call: -
j_call: TRBJ1-5
clone_size: few
v_call: TRBV6-8
cdr3_aa: CASRHGDQPQHF
cdr3_nt: TGTGCCAGCAGACACGGGGACCAGCCCCAGCATTTT

d_call: TRBD1
j_call: TRBJ2-7
clone_size: -
v_call: TRBV27
cdr3_aa: CATSVSGGQGSYEQYF
cdr3_nt: TGTGCCACCAGTGTATCTGGGGGACAGGGATCCTACGAGCAGTACTTC

d_call: TRBD1
j_call: TRBJ1-1
clone_size: large
v_call: TRBV6-8
cdr3_aa: CASSGTGATEAFF
cdr3_nt: TGTGCCAGCAGCGGAACAGGGGCCACTGAAGCTTTCTTT

d_call: TRBD2
j_call: TRBJ2-7
clone_size: few
v_call: TRBV11-3
cdr3_aa: CASSLGPSGYEQYF
cdr3_nt: TGTGCCAGCAGCTTAGGTCCTAGCGGCTACGAGCAGTACTTC

d_call: TRBD2
j_call: TRBJ2-1
clone_size: -
v_call: TRBV6-8
cdr3_aa: CASTPQNIGTSVLREQFF
cdr3_nt: TGTGCCAGCACCCCTCAGAATATCGGGACTAGCGTTCTGCGTGAGCAGTTCTTC

d_call: TRBD1
j_call: TRBJ1-2
clone_size: -
v_call: TRBV18
cdr3_aa: CASSPGQESYGYTF
cdr3_nt: TGTGCCAGCTCACCAGGACAGGAAAGTTATGGCTACACCTTC

d_call: -
j_call: TRBJ1-3
clone_size: medium-sized
v_call: TRBV11-3
cdr3_aa: CASSSQSGARGSPGNTIYF
cdr3_nt: TGTGCCAGCAGCTCACAATCCGGGGCAAGGGGATCACCTGGAAACACCATATATTTT

d_call: -
j_call: TRBJ2-6
clone_size: -
v_call: TRBV6-8
cdr3_aa: CASRDSYSGANVLTF
cdr3_nt: TGTGCCAGCCGGGACTCCTACTCTGGGGCCAACGTCCTGACTTTC

d_call: TRBD2
j_call: TRBJ2-2
clone_size: -
v_call: TRBV11-3
cdr3_aa: CASSPRPGTSGSTGELFF
cdr3_nt: TGTGCCAGCAGCCCAAGACCCGGGACTAGCGGGAGCACCGGGGAGCTGTTTTTT

d_call: -
j_call: TRBJ2-1
clone_size: -
v_call: TRBV6-8
cdr3_aa: CASSPSGTRIGGEQFF
cdr3_nt: TGTGCCAGCAGTCCCTCCGGGACTCGGATCGGCGGTGAGCAGTTCTTC

d_call: -
j_call: TRBJ1-4
clone_size: -
v_call: TRBV15
cdr3_aa: CATSTLGGVGEKLFF
cdr3_nt: TGTGCCACCAGCACCCTAGGTGGGGTAGGGGAAAAACTGTTTTTT

d_call: -
j_call: TRBJ1-3
clone_size: -
v_call: TRBV11-3
cdr3_aa: CASSPRHSGNTIYF
cdr3_nt: TGTGCCAGCAGCCCCCGCCACTCTGGAAACACCATATATTTT

d_call: TRBD2
j_call: TRBJ2-7
clone_size: once
v_call: TRBV29-1
cdr3_aa: CSAGGTSIDEQYF
cdr3_nt: TGCAGCGCGGGGGGGACTAGTATCGACGAGCAGTACTTC

d_call: -
j_call: TRBJ2-5
clone_size: few
v_call: TRBV11-3
cdr3_aa: CASSLRDGQETQYF
cdr3_nt: TGTGCCAGCAGCTTGAGAGACGGACAAGAGACCCAGTACTTC

d_call: -
j_call: TRBJ2-2
clone_size: medium-sized
v_call: TRBV11-3
cdr3_aa: CASSLPANTGELFF
cdr3_nt: TGTGCCAGCAGCTTGCCTGCGAACACCGGGGAGCTGTTTTTT

d_call: -
j_call: TRBJ1-2
clone_size: -
v_call: TRBV12-5
cdr3_aa: CASGLVGQGIPVAWHTF
cdr3_nt: -

d_call: -
j_call: TRBJ1-2
clone_size: few
v_call: TRBV11-3
cdr3_aa: CASSLGGGGGGGYTF
cdr3_nt: TGTGCCAGCAGTTTGGGTGGCGGGGGCGGCGGTGGCTACACCTTC

d_call: TRBD1
j_call: TRBJ2-2
clone_size: large
v_call: TRBV11-3
cdr3_aa: CASRHRGSYTGELFF
cdr3_nt: TGTGCCAGCAGACACAGGGGGTCTTACACCGGGGAGCTGTTTTTT

d_call: -
j_call: TRBJ2-2
clone_size: -
v_call: TRBV14
cdr3_aa: CASSLGTGELFF
cdr3_nt: TGTGCCAGCAGCCTGGGCACCGGGGAGCTGTTTTTT

d_call: -
j_call: TRBJ2-5
clone_size: few
v_call: TRBV19
cdr3_aa: CASSLRERETQYF
cdr3_nt: TGTGCCAGTAGCTTAAGGGAGCGAGAGACCCAGTACTTC

d_call: TRBD2
j_call: TRBJ2-3
clone_size: few
v_call: TRBV11-3
cdr3_aa: CASSLVESGGGFGTQYF
cdr3_nt: TGTGCCAGCAGCTTAGTCGAATCGGGAGGGGGGTTCGGTACGCAGTATTTT

d_call: TRBD1
j_call: TRBJ2-4
clone_size: few
v_call: TRBV9
cdr3_aa: CASSVGGGAAKNIQYF
cdr3_nt: TGTGCCAGCAGCGTAGGAGGGGGCGCGGCCAAAAACATTCAGTACTTC

d_call: -
j_call: TRBJ2-1
clone_size: few
v_call: TRBV11-3
cdr3_aa: CASSPLAALSSYNEQFF
cdr3_nt: TGTGCCAGCAGCCCCTTGGCGGCACTAAGCTCCTACAATGAGCAGTTCTTC